This TCR beta chain was documented in a study of beta chain features in type 1 diabetes. Notes on the study in general: A pattern of fewer insertions and more deletions at VDJ junctions was seen in type 1 diabetes patients.

The sequenced template was cDNA made from the entire isolated RNA. Clones were sequenced by immunoSEQ multiplex PCR, and TCRdb holds only the in-frame ones, with some missing. The table records about 5,700 clones, around 74% of them present only once. To note about this clone: What it binds is unknown.

Sorting with CD45RO/CCR7/CD25/CD127/CD95/CD27 yielded naive, central memory, regulatory and stem-like memory CD4+ cells. The CDR3 sequence is 14 residues long. Germline CDR1 is MDHEN and CDR2 is SYDVKM. V was clipped by 3 bases and J by 5 bases, with 13 bases between them. The chain combines TRBV28 with TRBJ2-5, with a possible D match to TRBD2 (7 bases). The clonotype was recovered from a man in his late teens or twenties in good health. The sequenced sample was Tregs from blood. The CDR3 DNA reads as TGTGCCAGCAGTTTGTCGGGGGGCATGGAGACCCAGTACTTC. Translated, it gives CASSLSGGMETQYF.